This T cell receptor beta chain emerged from a study of blood T cell repertoires in COVID-19. Study summary: Sites in the United States, Italy and Spain provided acute and convalescent COVID-19 samples. Nucleic acid was either cDNA or gDNA, and it came from T cells, B-cell-depleted T cells, or PBMCs.

CDR3 length: 13 amino acids. Trimming left V 5 bases short and J 5 bases short, with 13 bases between. Germline V CDR1 and CDR2: MNHEY, SMNVEV (reference sequence). In the original workflow: Reference gene primer amplification gave estimated nucleated cell counts. Generated by immunoSEQ multiplex PCR, the TCRdb table keeps only in-frame clones and is missing some. D and trimming come from the DNA, and the V and J calls and clone size come from that table. The data contain around 46,000 clones, roughly 77% of them singletons. The TCR sequence derives from a human donor with active or convalescent COVID-19. The donor label of this sample is uncertain. The gene calls are TRBV27 and TRBJ2-7; D call uncertain. Sequenced sample: peripheral blood. The CDR3 nucleotides read TGTGCCAGCAGTCCGAGGTGGTTCCACGAGCAGTACTTC. Translated, it gives CASSPRWFHEQYF.